Each of the 23 T cell receptor beta chains below was sequenced from the same sample in a study of T cell clusters in autoimmune cytopenias. TRB amplification used around 270 ng of peripheral blood genomic DNA. TRB was amplified by touch-down multiplex PCR, primer pools A and B combined. For each CDR3 protein, TCRdb gives one entry from its re-call of the multiplex PCR reads, without DNA. The sample table sets out around 6,200 distinct CDR3 sequences. This same sample was also taken into another study, of T cell repertoires in aging, cancer and after chemotherapy.

The source material was peripheral blood. The source of these receptors is a human donor in good health.

This clonotype is medium-sized by frequency. This chain links TRBV5-6 with TRBJ2-2. Looked up from germline, CDR1 is SGHDT and CDR2 is YYEEEE. This CDR3 is built from 13 residues. CDR3 in amino acids: CASRLRGSGELFF.

This clonotype is identified as medium-sized from frequency. The V gene is TRBV29-1, the J gene TRBJ1-4. This CDR3 contains 12 residues. Germline CDR1 is SQVTM and CDR2 is ANQGSEA. The chain's CDR3 is CSVQQGGEKLFF.

The chain carries TRBV6-6 and TRBJ1-3; no DNA is available, so the TRBD1 call from TCRdb remains unchecked. Germline CDR1 and CDR2: MNHNY and SVGAGI (reference sequence). The CDR3 has 17 residues. The CDR3 is CASCDRDRPAAGNTIYF.

This clonotype is identified as medium-sized from frequency. This chain connects TRBV5-4 to TRBJ2-2; TCRdb indicates TRBD1, and absent DNA this call remains unverified. CDR1 and CDR2 (germline): SGHNT, YYREEE (reference sequence). This CDR3 has 17 amino acids. The CDR3 here is CASSSLGQATNTGELFF.

According to its frequency, this clonotype is medium-sized. The chain is built from TRBV6-5 and TRBJ1-2; TCRdb reports TRBD1, a call that lacks DNA to check it against. This CDR3 comprises 18 residues. Germline lookup yields CDR1 MNHEY and CDR2 SVGAGI. The CDR3: CASSYSRVSQARNYGYTF.

The V and J genes are TRBV15 and TRBJ1-3. The CDR3 has 17 residues. CDR1 and CDR2 (germline): LNHNV, YYDKDF (reference sequence). The CDR3 is CATSRVKDGRSGNTIYF.

According to its frequency, this clonotype is medium-sized. This chain uses TRBV6-2 or TRBV6-3 with TRBJ1-1. This CDR3 is 11 amino acids long. The germline gives CDR1 MNHEY, CDR2 SVGEGT. The CDR3 here is CASSKSTEAFF.

Its frequency marks this clonotype as medium-sized (0.01 to 0.1%). The V call is TRBV19, the J call TRBJ1-4. CDR3 length: 12 residues. CDR1 and CDR2 from the germline V gene are LNHDA and SQIVND (reference sequence). The CDR3 is CASSENTAQLFF. Combining the CDR3 with reference TRBV19 and TRBJ1-4 gives the whole variable domain DGGITQSPKYLFRKEGQNVTLSCEQNLNHDAMYWYRQDPGQGLRLIYYSQIVNDFQKGDIAEGYSVSREKKESFPLTVTSAQKNPTAFYLCASSENTAQLFFGSGTQLSVL.

By frequency, this clonotype registers medium-sized. The chain is built from TRBV18 and TRBJ1-2; the D call from TCRdb, TRBD1, cannot be confirmed without DNA. There are 13 residues in the CDR3. Germline V gene lookup returns CDR1 KGHSH and CDR2 LQKENI. This chain's CDR3 is CASSPMTGDGYTF.

This clonotype counts as medium-sized by frequency. The V call is TRBV6-5, the J call TRBJ2-7. Germline V CDR1 and CDR2: MNHEY, SVGAGI. There are 15 residues in the CDR3. The CDR3 here is CASSYDDRGSYEQYF.

The genes are TRBV6-6 and TRBJ2-1; TCRdb selects TRBD1, and the lack of DNA leaves this call unchecked. This CDR3 has 16 amino acids. The germline gives CDR1 MNHNY, CDR2 SVGAGI (reference sequence). The CDR3 protein is CASSSWEGVRDNEQFF.

Measured by frequency, this clonotype is medium-sized. The J gene is TRBJ2-2, the V gene TRBV10-3. The CDR3 has 11 residues. In germline, CDR1 is ENHRY, CDR2 SYGVKD. Here the CDR3 reads CAISGAGELFF.

The CDR3 here is CASSTPPGGPYEQYF. The J gene is TRBJ2-7, the V gene TRBV19; TCRdb reports TRBD1, a call that lacks DNA to check it against. Germline V lookup: CDR1 LNHDA, CDR2 SQIVND (reference sequence). CDR3 length equals 15 residues.

The CDR3 here is CSARDLDRGVSEAFF. The chain is built from TRBV20-1 and TRBJ1-1; TCRdb selects TRBD1, and the lack of DNA leaves this call unchecked. CDR1 and CDR2 (germline): DFQATT, SNEGSKA (reference sequence). This CDR3 contains 15 residues.

J is TRBJ2-7 and V is TRBV11-2; TCRdb's D gene call, TRBD1, goes unchecked for lack of DNA. The length of the CDR3 is 15 residues. CDR1 is SGHAT and CDR2 is FQNNGV in the germline V gene. CDR3 in amino acids: CASSLDTDRVYEQYF.

The chain couples TRBV12-3 or TRBV12-4 to TRBJ2-7; TCRdb gives TRBD1 as the D gene, but with no DNA this cannot be confirmed. The CDR3 totals 13 residues. CDR3: CASSTGQTYEQYF.

The chain employs TRBV10-1 and TRBJ2-1; the TCRdb call, TRBD2, lacks DNA for checking. CDR1 and CDR2 (germline): WNHNN, SYGVQD (reference sequence). The CDR3 loop spans 15 amino acids. This CDR3 is CASSESLAGLNEQFF.

The chain uses TRBV19 and TRBJ1-3; with no DNA, the TCRdb D assignment of TRBD1 cannot be verified. The CDR3 is 14 residues long. The germline CDR1 and CDR2 sequences are LNHDA and SQIVND (reference sequence). The CDR3 region is CASTSGDSGNTIYF.

This clonotype shows up as medium-sized (0.01 to 0.1%) by frequency. The V call is TRBV15, the J call TRBJ2-3; without DNA, the TCRdb call of TRBD1 cannot be checked. The CDR3 loop spans 17 amino acids. Germline CDR1 and CDR2: LNHNV and YYDKDF (reference sequence). CDR3 region: CATSPRVSGGSADTQYF.

The chain couples TRBV19 to TRBJ1-2; as DNA is missing, the TRBD1 call by TCRdb cannot be tested. Germline CDR1 LNHDA, CDR2 SQIVND (reference sequence). The CDR3 totals 14 residues. CDR3 amino acids: CASRAQGSGYGYTF.

The chain combines TRBV12-3 or TRBV12-4 with TRBJ2-2. The CDR3 sequence is 12 residues long. CDR3 protein: CASSQMTGELFF.

Measured by frequency, this clonotype is medium-sized. The chain has TRBV30 and TRBJ1-1; TCRdb names TRBD1, which stays unverified in the absence of DNA. CDR1 and CDR2 (germline): GTSNPN, SVGIG (reference sequence). The CDR3 is made up of 14 amino acids. This chain's CDR3 is CAWMLDRVNTEAFF.

The chain is built from TRBV6-5 and TRBJ1-5. The CDR3 has 15 residues. The V gene's germline CDR1 is MNHEY and CDR2 SVGAGI. CDR3 loop: CASSYSGDGNQPQHF.